Listed below are T cell receptor beta chains from one sample, sequenced in a study of T cell responses to AZD1222 COVID-19 vaccine. The protocol was immunoSEQ multiplex PCR, while the TCRdb copy is restricted to in-frame clones and leaves out a portion. The repertoire holds 86,000 or so clones, with about 86% as singletons. Here the sequenced sample was peripheral blood, taken 28 days after the second AZD1222 dose. These receptors were collected from an adult who received the AZD1222 COVID-19 vaccine. CDR3s include the opening cysteine and the closing phenylalanine or tryptophan. The order of the fields is V gene, D gene, clone size, J gene, CDR3 DNA, CDR3 protein. The D gene is left open where the match is weak. A clone size is listed for some rows: how often the clone was seen (once, few, many), or a class if it is expanded.

v_gene: TRBV6-1
d_gene: TRBD2
abundance: -
j_gene: TRBJ2-2
CDR3nt: TGTGCCAGCAATGACGTCGGCGGGAGCGGGGTCACCGGGGAGCTGTTTTTT
CDR3aa: CASNDVGGSGVTGELFF

v_gene: TRBV4-2
d_gene: TRBD2
abundance: few
j_gene: TRBJ2-5
CDR3nt: TGTGCCAGCAGCCGGTATTTTGAACGGGCTAGCGGTGGGCAAGAGACCCAGTACTTC
CDR3aa: CASSRYFERASGGQETQYF

v_gene: TRBV29-1
d_gene: -
abundance: -
j_gene: TRBJ1-2
CDR3nt: TGCAGCGCCACCCCCCGGGGGTTCCATGGCTACACCTTC
CDR3aa: CSATPRGFHGYTF

v_gene: TRBV28
d_gene: -
abundance: -
j_gene: TRBJ2-1
CDR3nt: TGTGCCAGCAGTTTATACAGGGATGGCAATGAGCAGTTCTTC
CDR3aa: CASSLYRDGNEQFF

v_gene: TRBV2
d_gene: -
abundance: once
j_gene: TRBJ2-7
CDR3nt: TGTGCCAGCATGGAAAACAGCTACTACGAGCAGTACTTC
CDR3aa: CASMENSYYEQYF

v_gene: TRBV6-2/TRBV6-3
d_gene: TRBD2
abundance: -
j_gene: TRBJ2-2
CDR3nt: TGTGCCAGCAGCCCTTGGACTAGCGGTTACACCGGGGAGCTGTTTTTT
CDR3aa: CASSPWTSGYTGELFF

v_gene: TRBV28
d_gene: -
abundance: -
j_gene: TRBJ1-1
CDR3nt: TGTGCCAGCAGTCTCGCGGCGGGGTACACTGAAGCTTTCTTT
CDR3aa: CASSLAAGYTEAFF

v_gene: TRBV2
d_gene: -
abundance: -
j_gene: TRBJ2-6
CDR3nt: TGTGCCAGCAGTCCAGGGGGGAGGCCTGGGGCCAACGTCCTGACTTTC
CDR3aa: CASSPGGRPGANVLTF

v_gene: TRBV27
d_gene: -
abundance: -
j_gene: TRBJ1-5
CDR3nt: TGTGCCAGCAGTACGGATAGCAATCAGCCCCAGCATTTT
CDR3aa: CASSTDSNQPQHF

v_gene: TRBV7-3
d_gene: -
abundance: few
j_gene: TRBJ1-1
CDR3nt: TGTGCCAGCAGCTTAGAGGTCAGGACTGAAGCTTTCTTT
CDR3aa: CASSLEVRTEAFF

v_gene: TRBV19
d_gene: -
abundance: -
j_gene: TRBJ2-7
CDR3nt: TGTGCCAGTAGTATTTCGGACCTAACCTACGAGCAGTACTTC
CDR3aa: CASSISDLTYEQYF

v_gene: TRBV5-1
d_gene: -
abundance: -
j_gene: TRBJ2-2
CDR3nt: TGCGCCAGCAGCCCGTCAGGAATGAACACCGGGGAGCTGTTTTTT
CDR3aa: CASSPSGMNTGELFF

v_gene: TRBV10-3
d_gene: -
abundance: once
j_gene: TRBJ2-2
CDR3nt: TGTGCCATCAGTGGGGGGGGCGTCTCGCAAGGGACCACACTAGGGGAGCTGTTTTTT
CDR3aa: CAISGGGVSQGTTLGELFF

v_gene: TRBV7-2
d_gene: -
abundance: -
j_gene: TRBJ2-5
CDR3nt: TGTGCCAGCAGCTCGGACCCTGGAACGGAGACCCAGTACTTC
CDR3aa: CASSSDPGTETQYF

v_gene: TRBV27
d_gene: -
abundance: -
j_gene: TRBJ1-5
CDR3nt: TGTGCCAGCAGGAGAGGGGGATCAGGTCAGCCCCAGCATTTT
CDR3aa: CASRRGGSGQPQHF

v_gene: TRBV6-5
d_gene: -
abundance: -
j_gene: TRBJ1-2
CDR3nt: TGTGCCAGCAGTTACTCGAAATACAGCGGAATCTATGGCTACACCTTC
CDR3aa: CASSYSKYSGIYGYTF

v_gene: TRBV24-1
d_gene: -
abundance: once
j_gene: TRBJ2-5
CDR3nt: TGTGCCACCAGTGATTTCCTATGTAAAGGCGCAGGGCTGATGCAAGAGACCCAGTACTTC
CDR3aa: CATSDFLCKGAGLMQETQYF

v_gene: TRBV7-8
d_gene: -
abundance: -
j_gene: TRBJ2-5
CDR3nt: TGTGCCAGCAGCCCAGAGCGGCCCCAAGAGACCCAGTACTTC
CDR3aa: CASSPERPQETQYF

v_gene: TRBV7-3
d_gene: TRBD1
abundance: -
j_gene: TRBJ1-1
CDR3nt: TGTGCCAGCGCTCAAAACAGGGGTTCCACTGAAGCTTTCTTT
CDR3aa: CASAQNRGSTEAFF

v_gene: TRBV5-1
d_gene: -
abundance: -
j_gene: TRBJ1-1
CDR3nt: TGCGCCAGCACCTTGGACACACAGAACACTGAAGCTTTCTTT
CDR3aa: CASTLDTQNTEAFF

v_gene: TRBV6-4
d_gene: -
abundance: -
j_gene: TRBJ2-6
CDR3nt: TGTGCCAGCAGTGACGGGGGCTCTGGGGCCAACGTCCTGACTTTC
CDR3aa: CASSDGGSGANVLTF

v_gene: TRBV28
d_gene: -
abundance: few
j_gene: TRBJ1-6
CDR3nt: TGTGCCAGCAGTGGGTCTGAGAAGGGGAATAATTCACCCCTCCACTTT
CDR3aa: CASSGSEKGNNSPLHF

v_gene: TRBV19
d_gene: -
abundance: few
j_gene: TRBJ2-5
CDR3nt: TGTGCCAGTAGTATCGGGACACGGGAGACCCAGTACTTC
CDR3aa: CASSIGTRETQYF

v_gene: TRBV9
d_gene: -
abundance: few
j_gene: TRBJ1-6
CDR3nt: TGTGCCAGCAGCGTAGTCGGGGGCAACTCACCCCTCCACTTT
CDR3aa: CASSVVGGNSPLHF

v_gene: TRBV28
d_gene: -
abundance: -
j_gene: TRBJ2-7
CDR3nt: TGTGCCAGCAGCCTATACCCATACGAGCAGTACTTC
CDR3aa: CASSLYPYEQYF

v_gene: TRBV15
d_gene: -
abundance: -
j_gene: TRBJ1-1
CDR3nt: TGTGCCACCGCCGCCCATACGAACACTGAAGCTTTCTTT
CDR3aa: CATAAHTNTEAFF

v_gene: TRBV18
d_gene: TRBD1
abundance: -
j_gene: TRBJ1-2
CDR3nt: TGTGCCAGCTCACCACTGGACAGGGCTAACTATGGCTACACCTTC
CDR3aa: CASSPLDRANYGYTF

v_gene: TRBV25-1
d_gene: -
abundance: -
j_gene: TRBJ1-1
CDR3nt: TGTGCCAGCAGTGAATATAGGGCGGCTTTCTTT
CDR3aa: CASSEYRAAFF

v_gene: TRBV30
d_gene: -
abundance: -
j_gene: TRBJ1-3
CDR3nt: TGTGCCTGGAGGGCAGGGAGGGCTGGAAACACCATATATTTT
CDR3aa: CAWRAGRAGNTIYF

v_gene: TRBV6-2/TRBV6-3
d_gene: TRBD1
abundance: -
j_gene: TRBJ1-2
CDR3nt: TGTGCCAGCAGTTACGGCGGACAGGGTGAATATGGCTACACCTTC
CDR3aa: CASSYGGQGEYGYTF

v_gene: TRBV5-4
d_gene: -
abundance: -
j_gene: TRBJ2-2
CDR3nt: TGTGCCAGCAGCCTCCGGGACCGTAGGACCGGGGAGCTGTTTTTT
CDR3aa: CASSLRDRRTGELFF

v_gene: TRBV5-1
d_gene: -
abundance: -
j_gene: TRBJ2-7
CDR3nt: TGCGCCAGCAGCTTGGAAGGGGTTACCTCCGAGCAGTACTTC
CDR3aa: CASSLEGVTSEQYF

v_gene: TRBV10-3
d_gene: -
abundance: once
j_gene: TRBJ1-3
CDR3nt: TGTGCCATCAGCCCGACAGTAGTTGGAAACACCATATATTTT
CDR3aa: CAISPTVVGNTIYF

v_gene: TRBV28
d_gene: TRBD2
abundance: -
j_gene: TRBJ2-5
CDR3nt: TGTGCCAGCAGTTTAAGGGCGGGAGGGCTTGAGACCCAGTACTTC
CDR3aa: CASSLRAGGLETQYF

v_gene: TRBV4-2
d_gene: -
abundance: -
j_gene: TRBJ2-2
CDR3nt: TGTGCCAGCAGCCCTGGTCTTGCCGGGGAGCTGTTTTTT
CDR3aa: CASSPGLAGELFF

v_gene: TRBV7-6
d_gene: TRBD1
abundance: few
j_gene: TRBJ2-2
CDR3nt: TGTGCCACCGCAGGACAGGTCTTGAACACCGGGGAGCTGTTTTTT
CDR3aa: CATAGQVLNTGELFF

v_gene: TRBV29-1
d_gene: -
abundance: -
j_gene: TRBJ1-1
CDR3nt: TGCAGCGTCGGCACGGGTGAAGCTTTCTTT
CDR3aa: CSVGTGEAFF

v_gene: TRBV4-3
d_gene: -
abundance: -
j_gene: TRBJ2-7
CDR3nt: TGCGCCAGCAGCCAAGACGGAACCAACAGTTTCCACGAGCAGTACTTC
CDR3aa: CASSQDGTNSFHEQYF

v_gene: TRBV13
d_gene: -
abundance: few
j_gene: TRBJ1-3
CDR3nt: TGTGCCAGCAGCTTCTCAGTCTCTGGAAACACCATATATTTT
CDR3aa: CASSFSVSGNTIYF